This T cell receptor beta chain was profiled in a study of blood T cell dynamics during melanoma immunotherapy. Study information: Standard first-line treatment here was pembrolizumab or nivolumab plus ipilimumab in metastatic melanoma.

Time point specified: week 3, after first cycle of checkpoint inhibitor. Apart from a couple of fast progressors, RECIST 1.1 response was judged 12 weeks post-infusion. Prior systemic cancer therapy, immunosuppressant use and other active malignancies excluded patients. This clone was seen a single time. The CDR3 is made up of 18 amino acids. The V gene's germline CDR1 is MRHNA and CDR2 SNTAGT. With 2 bases removed from V and 0 bases from J, the gap between germline ends came to 17 bases. This table comes from immunoSEQ multiplex PCR, and its TCRdb copy is limited to in-frame clones, with some not included. Counted here are about 10,000 clones, over 85% occurring once; the ten biggest clones make up approximately 25%.

V gene TRBV6-4 combines with J gene TRBJ1-5; D call uncertain. This clonotype was obtained from a human donor with melanoma. Sequencing was performed on blood, taken from a patient treated with checkpoint blockade. Here the CDR3 DNA reads TGTGCCAGCAGTGACCGGACCCGTAGGGTTTATAGCAATCAGCCCCAGCATTTT. Encoded protein: CASSDRTRRVYSNQPQHF.